The 18 T cell receptor beta chains below all came from one sample that was sequenced in a study of blood T cells in healthy people across ages. Together with a sample-barcoded 5' primer, a J-beta primer mix was included in a second PCR lasting about 7 to 11 cycles. From the 5' RACE reads, TCRdb called clonotypes with MiXCR, one entry per CDR3 protein. Among more than 900,000 distinct CDR3 sequences listed, just under 30% were seen once. These records were also assigned to another study, of T cells of mothers and their children.

The sample was blood. These receptors all come from a woman in her 40s in good health.

The V gene is TRBV3-1, the J gene TRBJ2-4; 9 nucleotides line up with TRBD1. Germline lookup yields CDR1 LGHDT and CDR2 YNNKEL (reference sequence). The ends lost 1 base at V and 1 base at J; junction bases unmatched: 14. The CDR3 has 20 residues. The CDR3 region is CASSQGPGERQGGAKNIQYF. The CDR3 DNA reads TGTGCCAGCAGCCAAGGCCCGGGAGAGCGACAGGGGGGCGCCAAAAACATTCAGTACTTC.

This clonotype was recorded at least ten times. The rearrangement joins TRBV12-3 or TRBV12-4 to TRBJ2-5; 10 bases match TRBD1. The CDR3 contains 15 residues. V lost 6 bases and J lost 0; bases outside the gene matches: 4. The CDR3 loop is CASSPGTGDQETQYF. In DNA, the CDR3 is TGTGCCAGCAGCCCCGGGACAGGGGACCAAGAGACCCAGTACTTC.

The chain carries TRBV5-1 and TRBJ1-2, with 7 bases fitting TRBD1. The CDR3 totals 15 residues. V lost 4 bases to trimming and J lost 3 bases; unmatched junction nucleotides: 9. The germline V gene has CDR1 SGHRS and CDR2 YFSETQ. This CDR3 reads CASSPGTEGYYGYTF. The DNA of the CDR3 is TGCGCCAGCAGCCCTGGGACAGAAGGGTACTATGGCTACACCTTC.

This clonotype turned up a few times. The genes are TRBV20-1 and TRBJ2-3, with 10 bases fitting TRBD1. The V and J ends lost 0 bases and 2 bases, in that order; junction bases with no gene match: 8. The CDR3 covers 17 residues. From germline, CDR1 is DFQATT and CDR2 SNEGSKA (reference sequence). As DNA, the CDR3 is TGCAGTGCTAGAGAATACCGGGACAGGGGACACACAGATACGCAGTATTTT. Translated, it gives CSAREYRDRGHTDTQYF.

J is TRBJ1-1 and V is TRBV2, with 8 bases identical to TRBD1. V lost 7 bases, J lost 4 bases, and 5 bases stayed unmatched. CDR3 length equals 13 residues. The germline CDR1 and CDR2 sequences are SNHLY and FYNNEI. In nucleotides, the CDR3 is TGTGCCAGCAAGACAGGGGACGGCACTGAAGCTTTCTTT. Its translation: CASKTGDGTEAFF.

To note about this clonotype: A read error may produce the germline difference seen at one junction end. The chain recombines TRBV7-6 with TRBJ2-5; the D gene is possibly TRBD2 (6 bases). The CDR3 spans 15 residues. The V gene's germline CDR1 is SGHVS and CDR2 FNYEAQ. The DNA for the CDR3 is TGTGCCAACAGCTTAGGAGGAGGGGTATACGAGACCCAGTACTTC. This gives the protein CANSLGGGVYETQYF.

This clonotype was counted only a few times. This chain uses TRBV28 with TRBJ2-1; no definite D call. The CDR3 length is 12 residues. V dropped 1 base and J dropped 9 bases, with 7 bases sitting between them. Germline CDR1 reads MDHEN; CDR2 reads SYDVKM. This CDR3 reads CASSLFGFEQFF. In DNA, the CDR3 is TGTGCCAGCAGTTTATTTGGATTTGAGCAGTTCTTC.

CDR3 sequence (DNA): TGTGCCAGCAGCTTAGTACTGGGTAATGAAAAACTGTTTTTT. Translating gives CASSLVLGNEKLFF. The chain combines TRBV7-2 with TRBJ1-4; no clear D gene. The germline V gene has CDR1 SGHTA and CDR2 FQGNSA. The CDR3 covers 14 residues. Trimming shortened V by 1 base and J by 4 bases, and 7 bases separated the two germline ends.

The CDR3 coding sequence is TGTGCCAGCAGTGAATCAGTGCTGCAGGGGGAGACCCAGTACTTC. It yields the protein CASSESVLQGETQYF. The V and J genes are TRBV2 and TRBJ2-5; D is perhaps TRBD1 (6 bases). Looked up from germline, CDR1 is SNHLY and CDR2 is FYNNEI. This CDR3 contains 15 residues. Trimming pared 2 bases from V and 5 bases from J, leaving 15 bases between.

This clonotype has only a few counts. The CDR3 region has the DNA TGCAGCGCGGCCCGTGTCGGGGGGGGGACTGGAAACACCATATATTTT. It yields the protein CSAARVGGGTGNTIYF. The chain employs TRBV29-1 and TRBJ1-3; D is possibly TRBD1 (5 bases). CDR3 length: 16 residues. The germline V gene encodes CDR1 SQVTM and CDR2 ANQGSEA. The V end lost 7 bases, the J end lost 2 bases, and 21 bases lay between the germline ends.

This clonotype was observed at least ten times. This chain links TRBV29-1 with TRBJ2-5, with 8 positions matching TRBD2. J lost 3 bases, V lost 2 bases, and 8 bases had no gene match. Germline V gene lookup returns CDR1 SQVTM and CDR2 ANQGSEA. The CDR3 contains 15 residues. CDR3 protein: CSVESGSGVEETQYF. CDR3 coding DNA: TGCAGCGTTGAAAGTGGTAGCGGGGTAGAAGAGACCCAGTACTTC. The full variable domain, in which reference TRBV29-1 and TRBJ2-5 provide the parts outside the CDR3, is SAVISQKPSRDICQRGTSLTIQCQVDSQVTMMFWYRQQPGQSLTLIATANQGSEATYESGFVIDKFPISRPNLTFSTLTVSNMSPEDSSIYLCSVESGSGVEETQYFGPGTRLLVL.

This clonotype was detected many times. The chain couples TRBV7-2 to TRBJ2-3; tentatively, D is TRBD1 or TRBD2 (7 bases each). The germline gives CDR1 SGHTA, CDR2 FQGNSA. V gave up 5 bases and J gave up 8 bases, with 20 bases separating them. The CDR3 runs to 15 residues. The DNA for the CDR3 is TGTGCCAGCAGCCCACAGGGGACTATTGTGGGTACGCAGTATTTT. This codes for CASSPQGTIVGTQYF.

This clonotype has a handful of counts. The chain recombines TRBV5-1 with TRBJ1-1, with a weak D call TRBD1 (5 bases). The germline V and J ends were trimmed by 4 bases and 1 base, with 14 bases remaining between them. This CDR3 is 15 amino acids long. Germline-derived CDR1 and CDR2 are SGHRS and YFSETQ. The CDR3 loop reads CASSLHGTGNTEAFF. The DNA for the CDR3 is TGCGCCAGCAGCCTCCACGGGACGGGGAACACTGAAGCTTTCTTT.

This clonotype appeared a few times. The J gene is TRBJ2-5, the V gene TRBV5-1; 7 positions match TRBD1. Trimming at V came to 4 bases and at J to 1 base, leaving 7 bases not matched to a gene. There are 15 residues in the CDR3. Looked up from germline, CDR1 is SGHRS and CDR2 is YFSETQ. DNA of the CDR3: TGCGCCAGCAGCGCCTTGACAGGGTTCCAAGAGACCCAGTACTTC. Its translation: CASSALTGFQETQYF.

This clonotype was seen only a few times. This sequence joins TRBV7-9 and TRBJ1-5; a weak D match, TRBD1 (5 bases). The CDR3 covers 15 residues. V lost 0 bases, J lost 4 bases, and 10 bases lay in between. CDR1 is SEHNR and CDR2 is FQNEAQ in the germline V gene (reference sequence). CDR3 protein: CASSLAEGRNQPQHF. The CDR3 DNA is TGTGCCAGCAGCTTAGCGGAGGGGAGGAATCAGCCCCAGCATTTT.

This sequence joins TRBV7-9 and TRBJ1-1; D is perhaps TRBD1 (6 bases). The CDR3 is made up of 15 amino acids. Trimming stripped 3 bases from V and 10 bases from J, with 21 bases between. The germline V gene has CDR1 SEHNR and CDR2 FQNEAQ (reference sequence). CDR3 bases: TGTGCCAGCAGCTTCACTAGGACAGCCGATGAGGGAGCTTTCTTT. Translating it yields CASSFTRTADEGAFF. Filled out from reference TRBV7-9 and TRBJ1-1, the complete variable domain reads DTGVSQNPRHKITKRGQNVTFRCDPISEHNRLYWYRQTLGQGPEFLTYFQNEAQLEKSRLLSDRFSAERPKGSFSTLEIQRTEQGDSAMYLCASSFTRTADEGAFFGQGTRLTVV.

The chain combines TRBV4-1 with TRBJ1-2; D perhaps matches TRBD1 (5 bases). Germline V gene data show CDR1 as MGHRA and CDR2 as YSYEKL. The CDR3 spans 16 residues. V was shortened by 1 base and J by 4 bases, with 16 bases between the two germline ends. The CDR3 bases are TGCGCCAGCAGCCAAGTACCGTCGGGGCAAATCTATGGCTACACCTTC. It translates to CASSQVPSGQIYGYTF.

The J gene is TRBJ2-3, the V gene TRBV7-2; 8 positions agree with TRBD2. Losses at the gene ends were 6 bases for V and 5 bases for J; bases not matched to a gene: 16. The CDR3 sequence is 17 residues long. The germline V gene encodes CDR1 SGHTA and CDR2 FQGNSA. The CDR3 DNA follows: TGTGCCAGCAGGCCTCAAGGGGCGGGGGGATCTGAAGATACGCAGTATTTT. This translates into CASRPQGAGGSEDTQYF.